The 24 T cell receptor beta chains given below trace back to one sample, sequenced in a study of early stage breast cancer tumors. Profiling relied on immunoSEQ multiplex PCR, and the TCRdb table lists in-frame clones only, not all of them. The repertoire has about 8,000 clones, around 60% of them found once; the top ten carry about 7.5%. What was sequenced was breast tumor tissue. The receptors come from a person in their 70s with breast cancer.

J is TRBJ1-4 and V is TRBV4-3; D is perhaps TRBD1 (6 bases). The germline CDR1 and CDR2 sequences are LGHNA and YSLEER. CDR3 length equals 14 residues. V lost 1 base and J lost 10, with 13 bases in between. The CDR3, as DNA: TGCGCCAGCAGCCAAGTTGGAGGGGGGGGAAAACTGTTTTTT. Protein sequence: CASSQVGGGGKLFF.

The DNA for the CDR3 is TGTGCCAGCGGAGTCGTCAAAGAGACCCAGTACTTC. It translates to CASGVVKETQYF. The chain carries TRBV6-6 and TRBJ2-5; no firm D call. The CDR3 loop spans 12 amino acids. Trimming took off 8 bases at V and 3 bases at J, with 10 bases between the two ends. Germline CDR1 reads MNHNY; CDR2 reads SVGAGI (reference sequence).

The V call is TRBV27, the J call TRBJ2-1, with TRBD1 as a possible D gene (6 bases). Germline CDR1 is MNHEY and CDR2 is SMNVEV (reference sequence). The CDR3 covers 14 residues. Trimming took off 1 base at V and 6 bases at J, with 10 bases between the two ends. The CDR3 is CASSLYQGPNEQFF. CDR3 coding DNA: TGTGCCAGCAGTTTATATCAGGGGCCCAATGAGCAGTTCTTC.

This clone is termed medium-sized. The gene calls are TRBV19 and TRBJ1-1; 8 bases fit TRBD1. Germline-derived CDR1 and CDR2 are LNHDA and SQIVND (reference sequence). This CDR3 region has 15 residues. V gave up 7 bases and J gave up 2 bases; unmatched junction bases: 9. The CDR3 reads CASTGQDFLNTEAFF. The CDR3 nucleotides are TGTGCCAGTACGGGACAGGACTTCCTAAACACTGAAGCTTTCTTT.

This clone ranks as large. The J gene is TRBJ2-1, the V gene TRBV5-6; D gene ambiguous. The CDR3 sequence is 14 residues long. The V end lost 3 bases, the J end lost 7 bases, and 14 bases lay between the germline ends. Germline values: CDR1 SGHDT, CDR2 YYEEEE. The CDR3 sequence is CASSYWRGANEQFF. For the CDR3, the DNA is TGTGCCAGCAGCTATTGGAGAGGAGCGAATGAGCAGTTCTTC.

The J gene is TRBJ2-7, the V gene TRBV30, with D tentatively TRBD1 (6 bases). Looked up from germline, CDR1 is GTSNPN and CDR2 is SVGIG (reference sequence). V lost 1 base, J lost 12 bases, and 19 bases lay in between. The CDR3 loop spans 13 amino acids. The CDR3 loop reads CAWSAGQPGLRYF. CDR3 in DNA: TGTGCCTGGAGTGCAGGACAGCCCGGGCTAAGGTACTTC.

The V call is TRBV7-8, the J call TRBJ2-7; D possibly corresponds to TRBD1 (6 bases). V was cut by 4 bases and J by 5 bases, with 12 bases left in between. Germline CDR1 SGHVS, CDR2 FQNEAQ. The CDR3 sequence is 13 residues long. CDR3 loop: CASSSQGPHEQYF. The CDR3 nucleotides are TGTGCCAGCAGCTCACAGGGTCCGCACGAGCAGTACTTC.

The J gene is TRBJ1-2, the V gene TRBV30, with D possibly being TRBD1 (6 bases). This CDR3 is built from 13 residues. Trimming removed 0 bases from V and 4 bases from J, with 9 bases in between. The germline V gene has CDR1 GTSNPN and CDR2 SVGIG (reference sequence). In nucleotides, the CDR3 is TGTGCCTGGAGTGTGGGGACATTCTATGGCTACACCTTC. Translation: CAWSVGTFYGYTF.

The chain employs TRBV27 and TRBJ1-6, with D perhaps matching TRBD1 (5 bases). V was clipped by 3 bases and J by 7 bases, with 19 bases between them. The CDR3 runs to 17 residues. Looked up from germline, CDR1 is MNHEY and CDR2 is SMNVEV (reference sequence). CDR3 bases: TGTGCCAGCAGTTTGAGAACAGGTCCGCTGAAGAATTCACCCCTCCACTTT. Translated: CASSLRTGPLKNSPLHF.

The CDR3 protein is CASSLTALNTEAFF. CDR3 bases: TGTGCCAGCAGCTTAACAGCTTTGAACACTGAAGCTTTCTTT. The rearrangement joins TRBV7-6 to TRBJ1-1, with D unclear. Looked up from germline, CDR1 is SGHVS and CDR2 is FNYEAQ. Trimming took 2 bases from V and 0 from J, leaving 7 bases between them. This CDR3 is 14 amino acids long. Filled out from reference TRBV7-6 and TRBJ1-1, the complete variable domain reads GAGVSQSPRYKVTKRGQDVALRCDPISGHVSLYWYRQALGQGPEFLTYFNYEAQQDKSGLPNDRFSAERPEGSISTLTIQRTEQRDSAMYRCASSLTALNTEAFFGQGTRLTVV.

The genes are TRBV9 and TRBJ1-4, with a possible D match to TRBD1 (5 bases). V was shortened by 4 bases and J by 4 bases, with 14 bases between the two germline ends. Germline V CDR1 and CDR2: SGDLS, YYNGEE. The CDR3 runs to 15 residues. CDR3 region: CASSPRLGDNEKLFF. In DNA form, the CDR3 reads TGTGCCAGCAGCCCCCGGCTAGGGGATAATGAAAAACTGTTTTTT. Supplemented by reference TRBV9 and TRBJ1-4, the full variable domain reads DSGVTQTPKHLITATGQRVTLRCSPRSGDLSVYWYQQSLDQGLQFLIQYYNGEERAKGNILERFSAQQFPDLHSELNLSSLELGDSALYFCASSPRLGDNEKLFFGSGTQLSVL.

This clone was seen a handful of times. The chain carries TRBV5-4 and TRBJ2-7; no reliable D call. The V end was cut by 1 base, the J end by 0 bases, with 5 bases between. The CDR3 runs to 13 residues. From germline, CDR1 is SGHNT and CDR2 YYREEE (reference sequence). The CDR3 loop is CASSLPSSYEQYF. The CDR3 nucleotides are TGTGCCAGCAGCTTGCCGTCCTCCTACGAGCAGTACTTC.

This chain uses TRBV5-3 with TRBJ2-1; 10 bases map to TRBD1. TRBV5-3 is designated an ORF whose function remains uncertain. The ends lost 4 bases at V and 5 bases at J; junction bases unmatched: 6. This CDR3 is 15 amino acids long. In DNA form, the CDR3 reads TGTGCCAGAAGCCCGGGACAGGGGTTCAACAATGAGCAGTTCTTC. Encoded protein: CARSPGQGFNNEQFF.

V usage is TRBV9 and J usage is TRBJ1-6; the match to TRBD1 covers 8 bases. Germline CDR1 is SGDLS and CDR2 is YYNGEE. This CDR3 contains 16 residues. With V trimmed by 4 bases and J by 9 bases, 12 bases remained unmatched. In DNA form, the CDR3 reads TGTGCCAGCAGCTTGACCGGGACAGGCGTGACTTCACCCCTCCACTTT. It yields the protein CASSLTGTGVTSPLHF.

This clone was detected once. The J gene is TRBJ2-1, the V gene TRBV5-1, with 8 positions matching TRBD1. The V gene end was trimmed by 4 bases and the J gene end by 4 bases; junction bases not matched to a gene: 7. The CDR3 consists of 15 residues. CDR1 and CDR2 (germline): SGHRS, YFSETQ. DNA of the CDR3: TGCGCCAGCAGCCCTATGGACAGGGCATACAATGAGCAGTTCTTC. It translates to CASSPMDRAYNEQFF.

The rearrangement joins TRBV5-1 to TRBJ2-7, with TRBD2 matching 7 bases. The germline gives CDR1 SGHRS, CDR2 YFSETQ. V gave up 2 bases and J gave up 2 bases; unmatched junction bases: 4. The CDR3 contains 14 residues. DNA of the CDR3: TGCGCCAGCAGCTTAGGGACTATACCCTACGAGCAGTACTTC. Translated: CASSLGTIPYEQYF.

The chain has TRBV18 and TRBJ1-5, with D hard to call. V lost 3 bases and J 7 bases, leaving 16 bases between the germline ends. This CDR3 contains 15 residues. Germline V gene sequence: CDR1 KGHSH, CDR2 LQKENI. CDR3 amino acids: CASSPGGNNGQPQHF. CDR3 coding DNA: TGTGCCAGCTCACCTGGAGGGAACAACGGGCAGCCCCAGCATTTT. Complete variable domain (other parts from reference TRBV18 and TRBJ1-5): NAGVMQNPRHLVRRRGQEARLRCSPMKGHSHVYWYRQLPEEGLKFMVYLQKENIIDESGMPKERFSAEFPKEGPSILRIQQVVRGDSAAYFCASSPGGNNGQPQHFGDGTRLSIL.

The CDR3 reads CATRSGTRGTGELFF. The CDR3 DNA follows: TGCGCCACCCGTAGCGGGACTAGGGGCACCGGGGAGCTGTTTTTT. The chain couples TRBV5-1 to TRBJ2-2, with TRBD2 matching 8 bases. This CDR3 has 15 amino acids. CDR1 and CDR2 (germline): SGHRS, YFSETQ. The junction had 11 bases not matched to a gene; V was cut back by 9 bases and J by 4 bases.

This clone was observed a handful of times. The chain has TRBV19 and TRBJ2-7; maybe TRBD1 (6 bases). V gave up 8 bases and J gave up 5 bases, with 13 bases separating them. The CDR3 extends over 12 amino acids. In germline, CDR1 is LNHDA, CDR2 SQIVND (reference sequence). CDR3 sequence: CASQGQGNEQYF. The CDR3 DNA reads TGTGCCAGTCAGGGGCAGGGGAACGAGCAGTACTTC.

This clone has only a few counts. J is TRBJ1-1 and V is TRBV4-2; possible D gene TRBD1, 5 bases. This CDR3 has 12 amino acids. V was trimmed by 4 bases and J by 8 bases, leaving 11 bases between them. Germline CDR1 LGHNA, CDR2 YNFKEQ. CDR3 residues: CASSPTGEEAFF. Here the CDR3 DNA reads TGTGCCAGCAGCCCGACGGGGGAGGAAGCTTTCTTT.

This clone has a handful of counts. The CDR3 bases are TGTGCCAGCAGTGCGTCTTTCAATCAGCCCCAGCATTTT. Translated: CASSASFNQPQHF. The chain couples TRBV6-1 to TRBJ1-5; D unresolved. Germline V gene lookup returns CDR1 MNHNS and CDR2 SASEGT. Trimming removed 4 bases from V and 3 bases from J, with 7 bases in between. This CDR3 is built from 13 residues.

The table lists this clone with a count of one. The genes are TRBV6-4 and TRBJ1-1; a possible D gene is TRBD1 (6 bases). Germline V CDR1 and CDR2: MRHNA, SNTAGT. There are 18 residues in the CDR3. Trimming pared 3 bases from V and 0 bases from J, leaving 20 bases between. CDR3 residues: CASSDPRTGKEMNTEAFF. CDR3 DNA: TGTGCCAGCAGTGATCCCCGTACAGGGAAGGAAATGAACACTGAAGCTTTCTTT.

This chain joins TRBV4-1 and TRBJ2-1; 13 bases map to TRBD2. V lost 3 bases, J lost 11 bases, and 10 bases stayed unmatched. CDR1 and CDR2 (germline): MGHRA, YSYEKL. The CDR3 extends over 16 amino acids. CDR3 bases: TGCGCCAGCAGCCAGTCCCCGGGGACTAGCGGGGCAAAGCAGTTCTTC. This translates into CASSQSPGTSGAKQFF.

V and J are TRBV6-5 and TRBJ2-1; TRBD2 agrees at 8 bases. Germline V lookup: CDR1 MNHEY, CDR2 SVGAGI. The CDR3 length is 15 residues. J lost 7 bases, V lost 8 bases, and 13 bases had no gene match. The CDR3 region has the DNA TGTGCCAGCCGGATCGGGGGGGGGCCTCTTAATGAGCAGTTCTTC. Its translation is CASRIGGGPLNEQFF.